What follows are 30 T cell receptor beta chains derived from one specimen sequenced in a study of cytomegalovirus exposure and HLA in healthy donors. The primer mix had 60 Vbeta and 13 Jbeta primers. The repertoire was sequenced with immunoSEQ multiplex PCR; TCRdb's copy has only in-frame clones and lacks some. The table includes roughly 80,000 clones, 81% detected once. The sample was PBMCs. These TCRs come from a woman younger than 45 in good health and CMV-seronegative.

With respect to this clone: A read error may produce the germline difference seen at one junction end. This sequence joins TRBV28 and TRBJ2-7, with TRBD1 matching 7 bases. The CDR3 spans 14 residues. Germline assignment: CDR1 MDHEN and CDR2 SYDVKM. CDR3 in DNA: TGTGCCAGCAGATTACAGGGGAATCGGCGACCCCCCCTTTTC. It codes for CASRLQGNRRPPLF.

The rearrangement joins TRBV4-1 to TRBJ2-3, with 12 bases that match TRBD2. This CDR3 is 18 amino acids long. The germline CDR1 and CDR2 sequences are MGHRA and YSYEKL. Germline trimming cut 4 bases from V and 4 bases from J; bases unmatched to any gene: 12. The CDR3 bases are TGCGCCAGCAGCCGTAAATTAGGACTAGCGGGACCCCCAGATACGCAGTATTTT. Translated: CASSRKLGLAGPPDTQYF.

This clone was seen only a few times. The chain has TRBV27 and TRBJ1-5; D may be TRBD1 (5 bases). The V and J ends lost 5 bases and 1 base respectively, with 9 bases between them. The length of the CDR3 is 14 residues. Per the germline V gene, CDR1 is MNHEY and CDR2 is SMNVEV (reference sequence). This chain's CDR3 is CASSHRGSNQPQHF. In DNA form, the CDR3 reads TGTGCCAGCAGTCATAGGGGAAGCAATCAGCCCCAGCATTTT.

This rearrangement joins TRBV28 to TRBJ1-5, with D maybe TRBD1 (6 bases). V dropped 10 bases and J dropped 3 bases, with 16 bases sitting between them. CDR3 size: 14 residues. The V gene's germline CDR1 is MDHEN and CDR2 SYDVKM. CDR3 coding DNA: TGTGCCACCAATTCCGCAGGGGTCAATCAGCCCCAGCATTTT. Amino acid sequence: CATNSAGVNQPQHF.

The genes are TRBV9 and TRBJ2-7, with a weak D call TRBD2 (5 bases). Germline CDR1 reads SGDLS; CDR2 reads YYNGEE. The germline V and J ends were trimmed by 0 bases and 3 bases, with 19 bases remaining between them. This CDR3 is 17 amino acids long. DNA for the CDR3: TGTGCCAGCAGCGTAGATGGAGGCAAAACACCTTACTACGAGCAGTACTTC. It encodes CASSVDGGKTPYYEQYF.

The J gene is TRBJ1-2, the V gene TRBV5-4; TRBD1 might be the D (5 bases). The CDR3 is 14 residues long. V dropped 0 bases and J dropped 2 bases, with 8 bases sitting between them. Per the germline V gene, CDR1 is SGHNT and CDR2 is YYREEE (reference sequence). CDR3 residues: CASSLDQGNYGYTF. Written as DNA, the CDR3 is TGTGCCAGCAGCTTGGATCAGGGAAACTATGGCTACACCTTC.

The J gene is TRBJ2-3, the V gene TRBV7-9; D not certain. Trimming shortened V by 2 bases and J by 3 bases, and 12 bases separated the two germline ends. Germline assignment: CDR1 SEHNR and CDR2 FQNEAQ (reference sequence). The CDR3 has 15 amino acids. Here the CDR3 DNA reads TGTGCCAGCAGCTTAAGAGGATCCGGAACAGATACGCAGTATTTT. Translation: CASSLRGSGTDTQYF.

The sample holds a few counts of this clone. The chain combines TRBV9 with TRBJ1-2; 7 bases are shared with TRBD1. Per germline, CDR1 SGDLS and CDR2 YYNGEE. The CDR3 runs to 11 residues. V trimming: 0 bases; J trimming: 14 bases; junction bases outside the gene matches: 4. The CDR3 DNA follows: TGTGCCAGCAGCGTAGAGGGACAGCCGACCTTC. It translates to CASSVEGQPTF.

This clone has more than one count but fewer than ten. The chain carries TRBV4-1 and TRBJ2-1, with 11 bases aligning to TRBD2. Germline V gives CDR1 MGHRA, CDR2 YSYEKL. V was pared by 5 bases and J by 9 bases, with 12 bases of the junction left unmatched. The CDR3 sequence is 16 residues long. The CDR3 spells CASSTRLAGRKGEQFF. The DNA for the CDR3 is TGCGCCAGCAGCACCCGACTAGCGGGAAGGAAGGGTGAGCAGTTCTTC.

This sequence joins TRBV7-9 and TRBJ1-2, with TRBD1 matching 9 bases. V shed 5 bases and J 4 bases; nucleotides not matched to a gene: 5. Germline V gene lookup returns CDR1 SEHNR and CDR2 FQNEAQ (reference sequence). The CDR3 contains 14 residues. The CDR3 nucleotides read TGTGCCAGCAGCAGGGGACAGGGATCCTATGGCTACACCTTC. It is translated as CASSRGQGSYGYTF.

The chain employs TRBV5-1 and TRBJ1-1; the match to TRBD1 covers 8 bases. V was pared by 2 bases and J by 4 bases, with 7 bases of the junction left unmatched. Germline CDR1 reads SGHRS; CDR2 reads YFSETQ. This CDR3 has 15 residues. CDR3 coding DNA: TGCGCCAGCAGCTTCATACCGGACAGGGCCACTGAAGCTTTCTTT. Its protein is CASSFIPDRATEAFF.

The chain couples TRBV5-1 to TRBJ1-4, with D tentatively TRBD1 (5 bases). Germline V gene data show CDR1 as SGHRS and CDR2 as YFSETQ. This CDR3 comprises 15 residues. The V end lost 2 bases, the J end lost 8 bases, and 16 bases lay between the germline ends. The CDR3 loop reads CASSLDSPQTEKLFF. CDR3 bases: TGCGCCAGCAGCTTAGACAGCCCCCAGACGGAAAAACTGTTTTTT.

The chain is built from TRBV27 and TRBJ2-7; D possibly corresponds to TRBD1 (5 bases). The V end lost 5 bases, the J end lost 2 bases, and 13 bases lay between the germline ends. The CDR3 spans 14 residues. Germline assignment: CDR1 MNHEY and CDR2 SMNVEV (reference sequence). CDR3 sequence reads: CASSPSTGAYEQYF. In DNA form, the CDR3 reads TGTGCCAGCAGTCCCTCAACAGGAGCCTACGAGCAGTACTTC.

In nucleotides, the CDR3 is TGTGCCAGCACCGGACAGGGAAGAGAAAAACTGTTTTTT. Translation: CASTGQGREKLFF. The chain combines TRBV5-6 with TRBJ1-4, with TRBD1 identical over 8 bases. The CDR3 contains 13 residues. J gave up 8 bases and V 6 bases, and 6 bases lay outside the gene matches. Germline assignment: CDR1 SGHDT and CDR2 YYEEEE.

Remarks on this clone: Its ends do not fully match the called genes, so a read error is possible. This chain joins TRBV7-9 and TRBJ2-1; the D is unclear. Germline CDR1 and CDR2: SEHNR and FQNEAQ (reference sequence). This CDR3 has 15 amino acids. CDR3 region: CSSSPPVDSYNEQFF. The CDR3 DNA reads TGTTCCAGCAGCCCCCCGGTCGACTCCTACAATGAGCAGTTCTTC.

The chain carries TRBV6-6 and TRBJ2-1; 9 bases fit TRBD2. Germline V CDR1 and CDR2: MNHNY, SVGAGI (reference sequence). V was clipped by 6 bases and J by 9 bases; unmatched bases: 9. This CDR3 spans 14 amino acids. The CDR3 sequence is CASSPPGGRGEQFF. The CDR3 DNA sequence: TGTGCCAGCAGCCCCCCGGGCGGGAGGGGTGAGCAGTTCTTC.

This clone was counted once. The chain has TRBV30 and TRBJ1-3; D is unresolved. Between the trimmed V and J ends, which lost 3 bases and 0 bases, there was a span of 9 bases. From germline, CDR1 is GTSNPN and CDR2 SVGIG (reference sequence). This CDR3 is 14 amino acids long. The CDR3 DNA follows: TGTGCCTGGAGGGCACAGAGCTCTGGAAACACCATATATTTT. Its protein product is CAWRAQSSGNTIYF. Together with reference TRBV30 and TRBJ1-3, the CDR3 gives the full variable domain: SQTIHQWPATLVQPVGSPLSLECTVEGTSNPNLYWYRQAAGRGLQLLFYSVGIGQISSEVPQNLSASRPQDRQFILSSKKLLLSDSGFYLCAWRAQSSGNTIYFGEGSWLTVV.

Comments on this clone: At the DNA level, this CDR3 is encoded by other sequences in the same sample as well. V is TRBV7-3 and J is TRBJ1-3; D is unclear. V gave up 2 bases and J gave up 7 bases, with 15 bases separating them. Germline CDR1 SGHTA, CDR2 FQGTGA. This CDR3 contains 15 residues. For the CDR3, the DNA is TGTGCCAGCAGCTTAGAGGGTTTTAAGGAGAACACCATATATTTT. Protein product: CASSLEGFKENTIYF.

The chain combines TRBV9 with TRBJ2-1; unclear D gene. This CDR3 is 16 amino acids long. V was trimmed by 0 bases and J by 1 base, leaving 11 bases between them. Per the germline V gene, CDR1 is SGDLS and CDR2 is YYNGEE. CDR3 nucleotides: TGTGCCAGCAGCGTAGGCGGCGAGCCTTCCTACAATGAGCAGTTCTTC. This codes for CASSVGGEPSYNEQFF.

This chain joins TRBV29-1 and TRBJ1-4, with no clear D. With 4 bases removed from V and 0 bases from J, the gap between germline ends came to 9 bases. Germline CDR1 and CDR2: SQVTM and ANQGSEA. CDR3 length equals 14 residues. CDR3 sequence reads: CSVGSGTTNEKLFF. In DNA form, the CDR3 reads TGCAGCGTTGGGAGTGGAACAACTAATGAAAAACTGTTTTTT.

There are a few counts of this clone. The chain employs TRBV7-2 and TRBJ2-7; D unresolved. This CDR3 has 15 amino acids. V was cut by 1 base and J by 2 bases, with 12 bases left in between. Germline CDR1 is SGHTA and CDR2 is FQGNSA. The CDR3 sequence: CASSLGYGSTYEQYF. The CDR3 DNA reads TGTGCCAGCAGCTTAGGTTATGGCAGTACCTACGAGCAGTACTTC. The whole variable domain, filled in from reference TRBV7-2 and TRBJ2-7, reads GAGVSQSPSNKVTEKGKDVELRCDPISGHTALYWYRQSLGQGLEFLIYFQGNSAPDKSGLPSDRFSAERTGGSVSTLTIQRTQQEDSAVYLCASSLGYGSTYEQYFGPGTRLTVT.

V is TRBV5-4 and J is TRBJ1-1; D ambiguous. V was shortened by 4 bases and J by 1 base, with 5 bases between the two germline ends. Germline V gives CDR1 SGHNT, CDR2 YYREEE (reference sequence). The CDR3 has 12 amino acids. CDR3 DNA sequence: TGTGCCAGCAGCCGTCCGAACACTGAAGCTTTCTTT. Protein sequence: CASSRPNTEAFF.

V gene TRBV5-1 combines with J gene TRBJ2-3; the match to TRBD2 covers 15 bases. This CDR3 is 17 amino acids long. Trimming removed 4 bases from V and 4 bases from J; junction bases left unmatched: 7. CDR1 is SGHRS and CDR2 is YFSETQ in the germline V gene. The chain's CDR3 is CASSRGLAGGLPDTQYF. The CDR3 bases are TGCGCCAGCAGCCGAGGACTAGCGGGAGGGCTTCCAGATACGCAGTATTTT.

The chain employs TRBV30 and TRBJ1-1, with a tentative D call TRBD1 (5 bases). CDR3 length: 14 residues. With 5 bases removed from V and 5 bases from J, the gap between germline ends came to 18 bases. Germline-derived CDR1 and CDR2 are GTSNPN and SVGIG (reference sequence). The CDR3 loop reads CAWGPWGSQTEAFF. The DNA of the CDR3 is TGTGCCTGGGGACCCTGGGGCAGTCAAACTGAAGCTTTCTTT.

This clone was counted a few times. V gene TRBV28 combines with J gene TRBJ2-2; TRBD2 aligns across 7 bases. From germline, CDR1 is MDHEN and CDR2 SYDVKM. The CDR3 length is 17 residues. V was clipped by 3 bases and J by 0 bases; unmatched bases: 7. CDR3 bases: TGTGCCAGCAGTTTGGCTAGCGGAGACTCGAACACCGGGGAGCTGTTTTTT. This encodes CASSLASGDSNTGELFF.

V gene TRBV7-2 combines with J gene TRBJ2-2; 9 positions match TRBD2. V trimming: 3 bases; J trimming: 7 bases; junction bases outside the gene matches: 3. The V gene's germline CDR1 is SGHTA and CDR2 FQGNSA. The CDR3 consists of 14 residues. The CDR3 DNA follows: TGTGCCAGCAGCTTTATAGCGGGAGACGGGGAGCTGTTTTTT. Translated: CASSFIAGDGELFF.

The genes are TRBV5-1 and TRBJ2-3; 9 bases agree with TRBD1. Germline trimming cut 1 base from V and 5 bases from J; bases unmatched to any gene: 5. The CDR3 runs to 15 residues. Germline V gene lookup returns CDR1 SGHRS and CDR2 YFSETQ. For the CDR3, the DNA is TGCGCCAGCAGCTTGTTGGGGACAGGGCAAGATACGCAGTATTTT. Translating gives CASSLLGTGQDTQYF.

The J gene is TRBJ2-3, the V gene TRBV7-3, with D possibly being TRBD2 (5 bases). Germline loops: CDR1 SGHTA, CDR2 FQGTGA. This CDR3 has 14 amino acids. V lost 6 bases and J lost 3, with 13 bases in between. Here the CDR3 reads CASSTRTGTDTQYF. The CDR3 coding sequence is TGTGCCAGCAGTACTAGGACGGGGACAGATACGCAGTATTTT.

This clone was seen a single time. The chain has TRBV18 and TRBJ2-7; 8 bases agree with TRBD1. V lost 2 bases to trimming and J lost 4 bases; unmatched junction nucleotides: 10. The CDR3 runs to 16 residues. Germline CDR1 is KGHSH and CDR2 is LQKENI. Here the CDR3 reads CASSPGGQGTLYEQYF. CDR3 coding DNA: TGTGCCAGCTCACCAGGAGGACAGGGTACATTGTACGAGCAGTACTTC.

The CDR3 DNA sequence: TGTGCCAGCAGCGGTGGGACTGGCGGGTTGACAGATACGCAGTATTTT. Protein product: CASSGGTGGLTDTQYF. The chain recombines TRBV9 with TRBJ2-3, with D tentatively TRBD2 (6 bases). The CDR3 has 16 amino acids. The germline gives CDR1 SGDLS, CDR2 YYNGEE. V lost 3 bases and J lost 3, with 17 bases in between. Full variable domain (outside the CDR3, taken from reference TRBV9 and TRBJ2-3): DSGVTQTPKHLITATGQRVTLRCSPRSGDLSVYWYQQSLDQGLQFLIQYYNGEERAKGNILERFSAQQFPDLHSELNLSSLELGDSALYFCASSGGTGGLTDTQYFGPGTRLTVL.